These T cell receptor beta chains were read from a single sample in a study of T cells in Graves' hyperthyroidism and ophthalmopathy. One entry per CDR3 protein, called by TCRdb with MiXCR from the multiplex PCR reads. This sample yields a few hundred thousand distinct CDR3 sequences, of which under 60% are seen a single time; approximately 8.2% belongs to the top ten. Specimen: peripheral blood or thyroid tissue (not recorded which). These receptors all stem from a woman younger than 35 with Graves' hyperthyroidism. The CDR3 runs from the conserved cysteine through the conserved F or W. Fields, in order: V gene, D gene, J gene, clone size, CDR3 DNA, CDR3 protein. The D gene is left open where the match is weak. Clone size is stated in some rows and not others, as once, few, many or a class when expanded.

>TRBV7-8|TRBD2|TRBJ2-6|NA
TGTGCCAGCAGCCTGAGACTAGCGGGAGGGTCTGGGGCCAACGTCCTGACTTTC
CASSLRLAGGSGANVLTF
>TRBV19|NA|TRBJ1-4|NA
TGTGCCAGTACCGAAACAGGGCCCCGGGAAAAACTGTTTTTT
CASTETGPREKLFF
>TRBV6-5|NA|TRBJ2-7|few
TGTGCCAGCAGTGACGAGGGGGAGCAGTACTTC
CASSDEGEQYF
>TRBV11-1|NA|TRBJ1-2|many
TGTGCCAGCAGTGACAGGATTGTCGGCTACACCTTC
CASSDRIVGYTF
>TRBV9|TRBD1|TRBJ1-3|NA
TGTGCCAGCAGCGCGCCAGGGGGCCGTGGAAACACCATATATTTT
CASSAPGGRGNTIYF
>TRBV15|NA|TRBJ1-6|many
TGTGCCACCAGCAGATTGGTAGATTCACCCCTCCACTTT
CATSRLVDSPLHF
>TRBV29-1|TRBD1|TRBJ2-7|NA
TGCAGCGTGGCAGGTTTGGGACAGGGGTTCCACGAGCAGTACTTC
CSVAGLGQGFHEQYF
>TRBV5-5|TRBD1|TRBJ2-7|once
TGTGCCAGCTCACTCACGACAGGGGGCGGCGACGAGCAGTACTTC
CASSLTTGGGDEQYF
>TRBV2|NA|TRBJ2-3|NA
TGTGCCAGCAGCCTCGGGACGGCAGATACGCAGTATTTT
CASSLGTADTQYF
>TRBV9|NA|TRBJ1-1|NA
TGTGCCAGCAGCCCCCAATGGGGAGGGAGCACTGAAGCTTTCTTT
CASSPQWGGSTEAFF
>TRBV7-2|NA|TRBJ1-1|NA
TGTGCCAGCAGCGCGACAGGTCTGACTGAAGCTTTCTTT
CASSATGLTEAFF
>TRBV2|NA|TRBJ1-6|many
TGTGCCAGTCGGGACCCCTGGGGCGGTTCACCCCTCCACTTT
CASRDPWGGSPLHF
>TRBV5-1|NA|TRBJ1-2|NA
TGTGCCAGCAGTGAACCGGGGACTGATAACTATGGCTACACCTTC
CASSEPGTDNYGYTF